This paragraph covers one T cell receptor (beta chain) sequence. Its cognate antigen is unknown. The junction shows a germline mismatch at one end, possibly a read error. This specimen comes from a study of cytomegalovirus exposure and HLA in healthy donors. Study observations and caveats: Analysis was carried out at a later point, and it linked a missense DCLRE1C variant to TCR beta V- and J-gene trimming.

PCR was performed using 60 Vbeta and 13 Jbeta primers. Repertoires were generated with immunoSEQ multiplex PCR, while TCRdb's copy carries only in-frame clones and drops some. Found here are about 110,000 clones, over 60% of them singletons; the top ten hold around 15%. The CDR3 sequence is 16 residues long. CDR1 SGHDN and CDR2 FVKESK come from the germline V gene. V gene TRBV14 combines with J gene TRBJ2-7; 11 nucleotides align to TRBD1. The sample taken for sequencing was PBMCs. The source of this sequence is a young man in good health and CMV-seropositive. In nucleotides, the CDR3 is TGTGCCGGCAGCCAAGGGGGGCGGACAGGGGGCAACGAGCAGTACTTC. It codes for CAGSQGGRTGGNEQYF.